This T cell receptor (beta chain) was obtained from a study of cytomegalovirus exposure and HLA in healthy donors. Broader study findings: Sequencing artifact likely explains a cluster of highly shared sequence variants.

Trimming left V 2 bases short and J 9 bases short, with 8 bases between. The CDR3 sequence is 13 residues long. Germline V gene data show CDR1 as MNHEY and CDR2 as SVGAGI. On this clone: Its matching antigen is unknown.

This PCR relied on a set of 60 Vbeta primers and 13 Jbeta primers. Clones were sequenced by immunoSEQ multiplex PCR, and TCRdb holds only the in-frame ones, with some missing. Counted here are 200,000 to 250,000 clones, 82% occurring once; the ten biggest clones make up 0.58%. V and J are TRBV6-5 and TRBJ1-6, with D perhaps TRBD1 (6 bases). The TCR was taken from a woman in her thirties or forties in good health and CMV-seronegative. Material for sequencing was PBMCs. CDR3 nucleotide sequence: TGTGCCAGCAGTTACGTCAGGGGTTCACCCCTCCACTTT. This gives the protein CASSYVRGSPLHF.